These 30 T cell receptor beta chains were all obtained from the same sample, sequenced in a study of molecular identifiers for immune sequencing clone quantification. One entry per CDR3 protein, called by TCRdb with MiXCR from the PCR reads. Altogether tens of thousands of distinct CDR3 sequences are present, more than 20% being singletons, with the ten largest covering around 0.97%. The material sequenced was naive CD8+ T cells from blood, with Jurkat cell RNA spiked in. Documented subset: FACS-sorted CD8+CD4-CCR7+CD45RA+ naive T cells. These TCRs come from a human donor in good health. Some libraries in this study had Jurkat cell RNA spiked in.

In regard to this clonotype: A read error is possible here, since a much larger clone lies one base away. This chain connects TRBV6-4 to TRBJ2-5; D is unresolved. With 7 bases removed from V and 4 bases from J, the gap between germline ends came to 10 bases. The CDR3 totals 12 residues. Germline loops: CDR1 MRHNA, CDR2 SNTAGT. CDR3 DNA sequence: TGTGCCAGCATATTTACGCGAGAGACCCAGTACTTC. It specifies CASIFTRETQYF.

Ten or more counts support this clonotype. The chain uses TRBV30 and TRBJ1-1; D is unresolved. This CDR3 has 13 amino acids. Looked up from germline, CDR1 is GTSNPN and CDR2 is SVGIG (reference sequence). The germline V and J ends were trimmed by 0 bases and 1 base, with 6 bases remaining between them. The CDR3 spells CAWSVLGNTEAFF. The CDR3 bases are TGTGCCTGGAGTGTACTGGGGAACACTGAAGCTTTCTTT.

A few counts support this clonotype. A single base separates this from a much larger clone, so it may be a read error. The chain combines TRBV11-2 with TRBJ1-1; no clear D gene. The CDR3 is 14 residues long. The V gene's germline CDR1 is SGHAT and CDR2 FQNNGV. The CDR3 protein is CASSPGWGNTGAFF. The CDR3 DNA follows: TGTGCCAGCAGCCCCGGTTGGGGTAACACTGGAGCTTTCTTT.

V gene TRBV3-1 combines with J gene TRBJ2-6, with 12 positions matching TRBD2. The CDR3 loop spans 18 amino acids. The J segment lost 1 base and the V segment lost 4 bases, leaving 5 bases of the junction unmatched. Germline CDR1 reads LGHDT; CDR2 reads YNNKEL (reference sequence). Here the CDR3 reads CASSPLAGGPSGANVLTF. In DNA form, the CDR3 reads TGTGCCAGCAGCCCTCTAGCGGGGGGGCCTTCTGGGGCCAACGTCCTGACTTTC.

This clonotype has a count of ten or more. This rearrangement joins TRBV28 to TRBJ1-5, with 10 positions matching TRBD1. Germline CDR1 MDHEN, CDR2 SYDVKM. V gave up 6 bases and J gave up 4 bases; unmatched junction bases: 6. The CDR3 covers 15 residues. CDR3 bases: TGTGCCAGCAGGCCTAGGACAGGGGGGAATCAGCCCCAGCATTTT. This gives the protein CASRPRTGGNQPQHF.

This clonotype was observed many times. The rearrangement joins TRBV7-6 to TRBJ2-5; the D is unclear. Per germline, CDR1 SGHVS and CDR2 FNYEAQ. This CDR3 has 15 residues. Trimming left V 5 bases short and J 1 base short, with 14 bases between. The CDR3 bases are TGTGCCAGCAGCCCCGAGACTGGACGCCAAGAGACCCAGTACTTC. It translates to CASSPETGRQETQYF.

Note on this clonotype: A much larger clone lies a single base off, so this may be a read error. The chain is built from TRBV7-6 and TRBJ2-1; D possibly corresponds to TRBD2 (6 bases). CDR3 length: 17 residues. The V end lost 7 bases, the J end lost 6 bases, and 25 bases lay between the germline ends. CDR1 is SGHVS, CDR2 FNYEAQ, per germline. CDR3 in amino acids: CASTHLPSSVRSNEQFF. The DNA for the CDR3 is TGTGCCAGCACCCATCTCCCCTCTAGCGTGAGAAGCAATGAGCAGTTCTTC.

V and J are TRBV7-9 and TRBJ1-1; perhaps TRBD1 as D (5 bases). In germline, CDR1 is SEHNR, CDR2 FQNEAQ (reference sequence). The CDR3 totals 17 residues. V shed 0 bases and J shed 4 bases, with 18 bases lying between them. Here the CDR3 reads CASSLARGVGYGTEAFF. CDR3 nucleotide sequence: TGTGCCAGCAGCTTAGCCCGAGGGGTGGGTTATGGCACTGAAGCTTTCTTT.

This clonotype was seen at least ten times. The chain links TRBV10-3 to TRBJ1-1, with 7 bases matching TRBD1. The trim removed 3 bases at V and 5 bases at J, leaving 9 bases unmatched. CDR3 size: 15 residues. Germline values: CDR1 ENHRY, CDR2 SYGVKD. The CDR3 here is CAISDSRQGLTEAFF. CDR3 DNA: TGTGCCATCAGTGACTCCCGACAGGGTCTGACTGAAGCTTTCTTT.

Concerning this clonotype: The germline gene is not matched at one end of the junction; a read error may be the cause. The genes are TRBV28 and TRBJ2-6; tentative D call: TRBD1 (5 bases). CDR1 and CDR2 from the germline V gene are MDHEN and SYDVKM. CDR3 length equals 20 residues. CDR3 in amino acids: CASSPFSVLTASSGANALTF. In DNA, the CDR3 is TGTGCCAGCAGTCCTTTCTCGGTCTTGACGGCGAGCTCTGGGGCCAACGCCCTGACTTTC. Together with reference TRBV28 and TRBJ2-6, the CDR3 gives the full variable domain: DVKVTQSSRYLVKRTGEKVFLECVQDMDHENMFWYRQDPGLGLRLIYFSYDVKMKEKGDIPEGYSVSREKKERFSLILESASTNQTSMYLCASSPFSVLTASSGANALTFGAGSRLTVL.

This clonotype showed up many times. CDR3 loop: CASKKTGTGNTIYF. In DNA, the CDR3 is TGTGCCAGCAAAAAAACAGGGACTGGAAACACCATATATTTT. The V gene is TRBV27, the J gene TRBJ1-3, with a possible D match to TRBD1 (6 bases). Germline V gives CDR1 MNHEY, CDR2 SMNVEV (reference sequence). V lost 7 bases and J 2 bases, leaving 12 bases between the germline ends. The CDR3 totals 14 residues.

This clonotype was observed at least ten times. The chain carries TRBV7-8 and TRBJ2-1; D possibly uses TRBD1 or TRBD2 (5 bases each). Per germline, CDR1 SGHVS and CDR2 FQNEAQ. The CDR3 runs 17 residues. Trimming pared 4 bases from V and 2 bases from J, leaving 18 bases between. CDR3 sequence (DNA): TGTGCCAGCAGCTCCCAGGGACCTCTTAATCCCTACAATGAGCAGTTCTTC. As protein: CASSSQGPLNPYNEQFF.

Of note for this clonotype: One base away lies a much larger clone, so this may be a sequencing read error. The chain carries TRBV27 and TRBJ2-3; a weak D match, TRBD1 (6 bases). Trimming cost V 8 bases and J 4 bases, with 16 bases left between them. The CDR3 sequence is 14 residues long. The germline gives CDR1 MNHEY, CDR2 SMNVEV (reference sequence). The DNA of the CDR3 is TGTGCCAGCCGGTCAGGGGTTAGCGCAGATACGCAGTATTTT. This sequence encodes CASRSGVSADTQYF.

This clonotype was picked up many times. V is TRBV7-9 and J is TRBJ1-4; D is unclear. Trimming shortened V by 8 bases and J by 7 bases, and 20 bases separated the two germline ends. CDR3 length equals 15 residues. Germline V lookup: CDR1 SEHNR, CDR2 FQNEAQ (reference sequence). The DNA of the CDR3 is TGTGCCAGCGAGGCCATGGCACTAGTAGGTGAAAAACTGTTTTTT. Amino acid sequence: CASEAMALVGEKLFF.

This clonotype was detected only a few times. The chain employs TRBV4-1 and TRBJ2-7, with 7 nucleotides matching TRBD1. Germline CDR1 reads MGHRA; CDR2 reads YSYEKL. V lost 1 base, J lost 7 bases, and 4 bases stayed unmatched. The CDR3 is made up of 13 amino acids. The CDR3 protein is CASSQGQGWEQYF. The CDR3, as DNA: TGCGCCAGCAGCCAAGGACAGGGCTGGGAGCAGTACTTC.

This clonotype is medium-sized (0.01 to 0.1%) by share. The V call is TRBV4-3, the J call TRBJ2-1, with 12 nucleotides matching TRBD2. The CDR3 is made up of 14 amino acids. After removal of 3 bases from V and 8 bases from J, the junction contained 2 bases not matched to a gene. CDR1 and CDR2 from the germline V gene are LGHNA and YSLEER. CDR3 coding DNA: TGCGCCAGCAGCCAGGGACTAGCGGGCGATGAGCAGTTCTTC. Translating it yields CASSQGLAGDEQFF.

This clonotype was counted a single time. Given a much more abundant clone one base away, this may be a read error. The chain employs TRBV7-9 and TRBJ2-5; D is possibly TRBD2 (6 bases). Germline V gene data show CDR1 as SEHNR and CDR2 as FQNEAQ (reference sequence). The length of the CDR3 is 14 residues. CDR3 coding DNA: TGTGCCGGCAGCCCGTTTGCGGGGCAAGTGACCCAGTACTTC. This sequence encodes CAGSPFAGQVTQYF.

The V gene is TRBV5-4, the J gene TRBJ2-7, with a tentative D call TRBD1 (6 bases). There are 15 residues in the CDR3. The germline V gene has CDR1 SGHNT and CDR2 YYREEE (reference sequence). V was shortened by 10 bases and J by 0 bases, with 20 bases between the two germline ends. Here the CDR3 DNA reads TGTGCCCGCCGCCCCCGGGACACCAACTCCTACGAGCAGTACTTC. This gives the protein CARRPRDTNSYEQYF.

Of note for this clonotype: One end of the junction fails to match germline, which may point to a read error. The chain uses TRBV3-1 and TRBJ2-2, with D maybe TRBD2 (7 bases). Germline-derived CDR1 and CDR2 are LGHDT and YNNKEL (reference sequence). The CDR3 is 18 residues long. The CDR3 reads CASSQIGGPELNTGEPFF. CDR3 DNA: TGTGCCAGCAGCCAAATCGGGGGGCCGGAACTCAACACCGGGGAGCCGTTTTTT.

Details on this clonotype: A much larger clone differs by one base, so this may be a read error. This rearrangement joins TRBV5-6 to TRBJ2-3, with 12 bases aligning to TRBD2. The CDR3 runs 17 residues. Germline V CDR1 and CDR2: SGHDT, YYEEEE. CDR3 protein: CASSLGLAGGSTDAQYF. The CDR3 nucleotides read TGTGCCAGCAGCTTGGGGCTAGCGGGAGGGTCCACAGATGCGCAGTATTTT.

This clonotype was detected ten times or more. CDR3 in DNA: TGTGCCATCTCGGGAGAATCGAACACTGAAGCTTTCTTT. Translation gives CAISGESNTEAFF. V and J are TRBV10-3 and TRBJ1-1; D is unresolved. This CDR3 is built from 13 residues. The germline V gene has CDR1 ENHRY and CDR2 SYGVKD. V lost 8 bases and J lost 1, with 11 bases in between.

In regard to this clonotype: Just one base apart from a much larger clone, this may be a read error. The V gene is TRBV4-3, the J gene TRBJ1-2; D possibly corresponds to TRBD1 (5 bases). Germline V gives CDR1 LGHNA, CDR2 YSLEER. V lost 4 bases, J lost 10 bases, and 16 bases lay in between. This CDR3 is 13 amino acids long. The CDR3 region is CASSPQASFDYTF. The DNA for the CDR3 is TGCGCCAGCAGCCCACAGGCCAGCTTTGACTACACCTTC.

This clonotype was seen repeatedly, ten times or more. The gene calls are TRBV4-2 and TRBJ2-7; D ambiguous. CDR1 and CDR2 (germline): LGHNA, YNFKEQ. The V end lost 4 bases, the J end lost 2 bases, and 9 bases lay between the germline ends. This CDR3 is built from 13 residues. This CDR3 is CASSPRGTYEQYF. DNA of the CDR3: TGTGCCAGCAGCCCACGAGGTACCTACGAGCAGTACTTC.

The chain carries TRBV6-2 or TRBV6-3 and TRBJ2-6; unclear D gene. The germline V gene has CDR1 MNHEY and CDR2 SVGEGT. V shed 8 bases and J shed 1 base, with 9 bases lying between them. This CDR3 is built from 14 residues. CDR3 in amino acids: CASSIRSGANVLTF. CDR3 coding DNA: TGTGCCAGCTCTATTAGATCTGGGGCCAACGTCCTGACTTTC.

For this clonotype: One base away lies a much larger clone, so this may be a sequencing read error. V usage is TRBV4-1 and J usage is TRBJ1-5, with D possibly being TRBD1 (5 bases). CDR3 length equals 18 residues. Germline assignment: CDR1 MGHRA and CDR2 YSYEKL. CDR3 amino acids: CASSQGGVGGGLGQTQHF. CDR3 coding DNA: TGCGCCAGCAGCCAGGGGGGGGTCGGGGGGGGATTAGGTCAGACCCAGCATTTT.

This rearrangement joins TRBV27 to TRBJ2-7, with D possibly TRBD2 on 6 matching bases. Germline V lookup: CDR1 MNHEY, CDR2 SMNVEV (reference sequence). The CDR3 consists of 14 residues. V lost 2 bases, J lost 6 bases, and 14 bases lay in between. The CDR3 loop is CASSLGRGLVEQYF. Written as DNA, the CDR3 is TGTGCCAGCAGTTTAGGGCGGGGCTTAGTCGAGCAGTACTTC.

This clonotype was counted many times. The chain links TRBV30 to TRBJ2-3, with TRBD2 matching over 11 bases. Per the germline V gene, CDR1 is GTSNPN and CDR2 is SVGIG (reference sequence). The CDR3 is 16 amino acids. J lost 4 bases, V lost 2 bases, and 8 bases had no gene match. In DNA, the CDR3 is TGTGCCTGGAGTCAGAGTAGCGGGGGGGCGGCAGATACGCAGTATTTT. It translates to CAWSQSSGGAADTQYF.

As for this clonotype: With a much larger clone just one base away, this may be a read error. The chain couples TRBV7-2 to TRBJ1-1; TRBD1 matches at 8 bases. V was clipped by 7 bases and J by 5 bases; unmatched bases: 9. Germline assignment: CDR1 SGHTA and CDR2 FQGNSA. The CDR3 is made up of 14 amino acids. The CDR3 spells CASTANRGTTEAFF. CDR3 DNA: TGTGCCAGCACGGCGAACAGGGGGACGACTGAAGCTTTCTTT.

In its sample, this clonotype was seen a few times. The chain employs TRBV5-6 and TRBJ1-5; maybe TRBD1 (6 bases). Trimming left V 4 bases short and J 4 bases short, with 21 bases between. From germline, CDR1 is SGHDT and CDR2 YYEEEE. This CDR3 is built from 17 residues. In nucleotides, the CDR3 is TGTGCCAGCAGCCAGAGCACGATTGGGGGCTGGAATCAGCCCCAGCATTTT. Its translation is CASSQSTIGGWNQPQHF.

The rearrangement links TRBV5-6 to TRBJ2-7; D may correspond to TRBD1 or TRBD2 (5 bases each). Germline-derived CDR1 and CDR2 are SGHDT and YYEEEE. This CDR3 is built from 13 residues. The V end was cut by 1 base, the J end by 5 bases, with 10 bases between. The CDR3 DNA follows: TGTGCCAGCAGCTTGCGGGGCGTCGACGAGCAGTACTTC. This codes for CASSLRGVDEQYF.